The clone carrying this T cell receptor (beta chain) has just a few counts. Its cognate antigen is unknown. The PCR ran on 60 Vbeta and 13 Jbeta primers. The method was immunoSEQ multiplex PCR; TCRdb's version includes in-frame clones alone and lacks a portion of them. The sample includes 140,000 to 150,000 clones, about 70% seen only once; the top ten take approximately 4.2%. The entry originates in a study of cytomegalovirus exposure and HLA in healthy donors. The study, taken as a whole, reports: Immune exposure information available was restricted to CMV serostatus. Indistinguishable V segments such as TRBV6-2 and TRBV6-3 were excluded.

Trimming took 8 bases from V and 10 from J; bases not matched to a gene: 9. Looked up from germline, CDR1 is MNHEY and CDR2 is SMNVEV (reference sequence). The length of the CDR3 is 13 residues. The sequencing input was PBMCs. This sequence originates from a man aged 55 to 70 in good health and CMV-seronegative. The chain joins TRBV27 to TRBJ1-5, with 9 nucleotides matching TRBD1. The CDR3 protein is CASSDRGIGPQHF. The CDR3 region has the DNA TGTGCCAGCTCCGACAGGGGGATCGGTCCCCAGCATTTT.